Sequencing of this T cell receptor beta chain was carried out in a study of T-cell reconstitution after alpha-beta-depleted transplantation in children. This sample's TCRbeta library carried unique molecular identifier barcodes. TCRdb processed the PCR reads anew with MiXCR; each CDR3 protein has one entry. This sample has about 240,000 distinct CDR3 sequences, with 12% found just once. The sequence was obtained from a human donor who donated a stem cell graft to a child with acute lymphoblastic leukemia. This specimen was PBMCs from the stem cell graft donor, taken from the stem cell graft.

The CDR3 region is CASSQAVFQPQHF. CDR3 sequence (DNA): TGTGCCAGCAGCCAAGCTGTGTTCCAGCCCCAGCATTTT. The rearrangement uses TRBV14 and TRBJ1-5; no clear D. Trimming left V 1 base short and J 7 bases short, with 8 bases between. The germline V gene has CDR1 SGHDN and CDR2 FVKESK. This CDR3 has 13 residues. Supplemented by reference TRBV14 and TRBJ1-5, the full variable domain reads EAGVTQFPSHSVIEKGQTVTLRCDPISGHDNLYWYRRVMGKEIKFLLHFVKESKQDESGMPNNRFLAERTGGTYSTLKVQPAELEDSGVYFCASSQAVFQPQHFGDGTRLSIL.